One and the same sample provided the 14 T cell receptor beta chains below, sequenced in a study of cytomegalovirus exposure and HLA in healthy donors. Assay used: immunoSEQ multiplex PCR; TCRdb lists only in-frame clones, some missing. The table includes approximately 200,000 clones, roughly three quarters detected once. Material: PBMCs. The receptors here all came from a woman aged 30 to 39 in good health and CMV-seronegative.

The chain uses TRBV7-3 and TRBJ1-6; 10 bases line up with TRBD1. The V gene end was trimmed by 4 bases and the J gene end by 5 bases; junction bases not matched to a gene: 2. This CDR3 has 15 amino acids. Germline V CDR1 and CDR2: SGHTA, FQGTGA. The CDR3 sequence is CASSSTGGNNSPLHF. The CDR3 DNA is TGTGCCAGCAGCTCGACAGGGGGCAATAATTCACCCCTCCACTTT.

The chain carries TRBV6-1 and TRBJ1-4, with 10 bases identical to TRBD1. The CDR3 extends over 14 amino acids. Trimming removed 6 bases from V and 8 bases from J; junction bases left unmatched: 6. CDR1 and CDR2 from the germline V gene are MNHNS and SASEGT. The DNA for the CDR3 is TGTGCCAGCAGGGGGGACAGGGGCCGGGAAAAACTGTTTTTT. It yields the protein CASRGDRGREKLFF.

The J gene is TRBJ2-7, the V gene TRBV30; no definite D call. V shed 8 bases and J shed 1 base, with 18 bases lying between them. Looked up from germline, CDR1 is GTSNPN and CDR2 is SVGIG (reference sequence). The CDR3 spans 14 residues. CDR3 DNA sequence: TGTGCCAGCACCGATTCCGATTATTCCTACGAGCAGTACTTC. This sequence encodes CASTDSDYSYEQYF. The variable domain in full, with the rest retrieved from reference TRBV30 and TRBJ2-7, is SQTIHQWPATLVQPVGSPLSLECTVEGTSNPNLYWYRQAAGRGLQLLFYSVGIGQISSEVPQNLSASRPQDRQFILSSKKLLLSDSGFYLCASTDSDYSYEQYFGPGTRLTVT.

This chain joins TRBV10-3 and TRBJ2-5, with 9 bases fitting TRBD2. J gave up 4 bases and V 6 bases, and 6 bases lay outside the gene matches. The CDR3 totals 14 residues. The V gene's germline CDR1 is ENHRY and CDR2 SYGVKD. CDR3 residues: CAIRAGGLIETQYF. The CDR3 nucleotides are TGTGCCATCAGAGCGGGGGGTTTAATAGAGACCCAGTACTTC.

This clone was seen only once. The V gene is TRBV9, the J gene TRBJ1-1; 8 bases fit TRBD1. Germline CDR1 and CDR2: SGDLS and YYNGEE. J was trimmed by 4 bases and V by 5 bases; bases with no gene match: 4. The CDR3 contains 13 residues. CDR3 sequence (DNA): TGTGCCAGCAGTAATACAGGGGGCACTGAAGCTTTCTTT. It translates to CASSNTGGTEAFF.

The rearrangement links TRBV2 to TRBJ2-1; D is perhaps TRBD2 (6 bases). V was trimmed by 7 bases and J by 9 bases, leaving 22 bases between them. CDR3 length equals 15 residues. CDR1 SNHLY and CDR2 FYNNEI come from the germline V gene. In DNA, the CDR3 is TGTGCCAGCACCCCCGGAGGGCGGACCAGCAGTGAGCAGTTCTTC. Its protein product is CASTPGGRTSSEQFF.

The gene calls are TRBV5-1 and TRBJ2-3; 14 nucleotides align to TRBD2. Germline V gene lookup returns CDR1 SGHRS and CDR2 YFSETQ. V lost 4 bases, J lost 2 bases, and 3 bases stayed unmatched. This CDR3 is built from 16 residues. CDR3 DNA: TGCGCCAGCAGCGTGGGACTAGCGGGGGTCACAGATACGCAGTATTTT. Translated: CASSVGLAGVTDTQYF.

This chain joins TRBV11-2 and TRBJ1-1; 7 bases are a match to TRBD1. Germline CDR1 and CDR2: SGHAT and FQNNGV. J was trimmed by 0 bases and V by 1 base; bases with no gene match: 5. The length of the CDR3 is 16 residues. CDR3 in amino acids: CASSLGGQRLNTEAFF. For the CDR3, the DNA is TGTGCCAGCAGCTTAGGGGGACAGCGGCTGAACACTGAAGCTTTCTTT. The full variable domain, rest sourced from reference TRBV11-2 and TRBJ1-1, is EAGVAQSPRYKIIEKRQSVAFWCNPISGHATLYWYQQILGQGPKLLIQFQNNGVVDDSQLPKDRFSAERLKGVDSTLKIQPAKLEDSAVYLCASSLGGQRLNTEAFFGQGTRLTVV.

The genes are TRBV18 and TRBJ1-4; 9 bases map to TRBD1. The trim removed 5 bases at V and 10 bases at J, leaving 11 bases unmatched. Germline assignment: CDR1 KGHSH and CDR2 LQKENI. CDR3 size: 15 residues. The CDR3, as DNA: TGTGCCAGCTCATACCCGGGGACAGGGAGTGGAAAACTGTTTTTT. It translates to CASSYPGTGSGKLFF.

The chain couples TRBV5-1 to TRBJ2-7; D not resolved. Germline V gene data show CDR1 as SGHRS and CDR2 as YFSETQ. The CDR3 is 15 amino acids. With 0 bases removed from V and 0 bases from J, the gap between germline ends came to 10 bases. CDR3 DNA sequence: TGCGCCAGCAGCTTGGCCTCGGTATCCTCCTACGAGCAGTACTTC. Translating gives CASSLASVSSYEQYF.

The V gene is TRBV6-5, the J gene TRBJ2-7; D perhaps matches TRBD2 (6 bases). The CDR3 contains 14 residues. The ends were cut back, 6 bases at V and 2 bases at J, with 14 bases in the middle. Germline assignment: CDR1 MNHEY and CDR2 SVGAGI. CDR3 loop: CASRRGLTAYEQYF. The CDR3 DNA sequence: TGTGCCAGCAGGCGAGGACTAACCGCCTACGAGCAGTACTTC.

The chain employs TRBV5-1 and TRBJ1-2; D may be TRBD1 (6 bases). V gave up 0 bases and J gave up 6 bases, with 12 bases separating them. Per the germline V gene, CDR1 is SGHRS and CDR2 is YFSETQ. The CDR3 is 14 amino acids. DNA of the CDR3: TGCGCCAGCAGCTTGGACAGGGCTTCGGATGGCTACACCTTC. This sequence encodes CASSLDRASDGYTF.

The V and J genes are TRBV6-1 and TRBJ2-6; D may be TRBD1 (5 bases). V was clipped by 4 bases and J by 3 bases, with 10 bases between them. The CDR3 contains 15 residues. Germline CDR1 MNHNS, CDR2 SASEGT. The CDR3, as DNA: TGTGCCAGCAGTGTACAGGTGAATGGGGCCAACGTCCTGACTTTC. Its translation is CASSVQVNGANVLTF.

This chain uses TRBV5-6 with TRBJ2-7, with TRBD2 identical over 9 bases. V lost 0 bases to trimming and J lost 3 bases; unmatched junction nucleotides: 1. Germline V gene lookup returns CDR1 SGHDT and CDR2 YYEEEE. This CDR3 has 14 residues. The CDR3 protein is CASSLGLAVYEQYF. CDR3 DNA sequence: TGTGCCAGCAGCTTGGGACTAGCGGTCTACGAGCAGTACTTC. Based on the CDR3 plus reference TRBV5-6 and TRBJ2-7, the full variable domain is DAGVTQSPTHLIKTRGQQVTLRCSPKSGHDTVSWYQQALGQGPQFIFQYYEEEERQRGNFPDRFSGHQFPNYSSELNVNALLLGDSALYLCASSLGLAVYEQYFGPGTRLTVT.